The 18 T cell receptor beta chains given below trace back to one sample, sequenced in a study of breast tumors, draining lymph nodes, adjacent tissues. TCRdb itself ran the multiplex PCR reads through MiXCR, one entry per CDR3 protein. The sample lists around 70,000 distinct CDR3 sequences; 40% to 55% were seen once. The sample taken for sequencing was breast tumor tissue. The receptor set was obtained from a female donor with breast cancer. Some clones in this sample may be carry-over from other donors' samples.

Regarding this clonotype: The junction differs from germline at one of its ends, possibly a read error. The V call is TRBV7-7, the J call TRBJ2-5, with D uncertain. The CDR3 is made up of 13 amino acids. Germline lookup yields CDR1 SSHAT and CDR2 FNYEAQ (reference sequence). DNA for the CDR3: TGTGCTAGCAGCTTTGGCTACCAAGAGACCCAGTACTTC. This sequence encodes CASSFGYQETQYF.

The chain recombines TRBV6-6 with TRBJ1-2; D is possibly TRBD1 (6 bases). Germline V gene data show CDR1 as MNHNY and CDR2 as SVGAGI (reference sequence). This CDR3 region has 13 residues. With 10 bases removed from V and 2 bases from J, the gap between germline ends came to 14 bases. CDR3 loop: CATVPGANYGYTF. The CDR3 bases are TGTGCCACCGTACCAGGGGCCAACTATGGCTACACCTTC.

This clonotype came up many times. The chain has TRBV12-3 or TRBV12-4 and TRBJ2-1; 11 positions agree with TRBD2. The CDR3 runs to 16 residues. V shed 2 bases, J shed 6 bases, and the junction held 6 bases outside the gene matches. CDR3 bases: TGTGCCAGCAGTTTAAAGCTACTAGCGGGAGCCAATGAGCAGTTCTTC. Its translation: CASSLKLLAGANEQFF.

The chain uses TRBV24-1 and TRBJ2-3; tentatively, D is TRBD2 (5 bases). The CDR3 has 15 amino acids. The V and J ends lost 1 base and 3 bases respectively, with 10 bases between them. The germline CDR1 and CDR2 sequences are KGHDR and SFDVKD. CDR3 coding DNA: TGTGCCACCAGTGATTTAGCCCGAGGGACAGATACGCAGTATTTT. Translation gives CATSDLARGTDTQYF.

The V call is TRBV2, the J call TRBJ2-3; TRBD2 aligns across 12 bases. CDR1 and CDR2 from the germline V gene are SNHLY and FYNNEI. The CDR3 is 17 residues long. V lost 5 bases and J lost 1; bases outside the gene matches: 7. The CDR3 coding sequence is TGTGCCAGCAGTTTGAGACTAGCGGGGGAAGGCACAGATACGCAGTATTTT. Protein sequence: CASSLRLAGEGTDTQYF.

There are many counts of this clonotype. The rearrangement uses TRBV7-2 and TRBJ2-7; 11 bases line up with TRBD2. V was pared by 5 bases and J by 7 bases, with 10 bases of the junction left unmatched. In germline, CDR1 is SGHTA, CDR2 FQGNSA. The CDR3 is 15 residues long. The CDR3 is CASSTYLAGGGEQYF. In nucleotides, the CDR3 is TGTGCCAGCAGCACATATCTAGCGGGGGGTGGTGAGCAGTACTTC.

The J gene is TRBJ2-5, the V gene TRBV29-1; 11 bases are shared with TRBD2. The J segment lost 2 bases and the V segment lost 6 bases, leaving 8 bases of the junction unmatched. Germline-derived CDR1 and CDR2 are SQVTM and ANQGSEA. The CDR3 runs to 15 residues. CDR3 bases: TGCAGCGTCCCATCGGCTAGCGGGGGGCAAGAGACCCAGTACTTC. Translation gives CSVPSASGGQETQYF.

At least ten counts were recorded for this clonotype. The J gene is TRBJ1-3, the V gene TRBV7-9, with D hard to call. Germline CDR1 SEHNR, CDR2 FQNEAQ (reference sequence). The CDR3 consists of 15 residues. Trimming stripped 0 bases from V and 2 bases from J, with 8 bases between. The CDR3 region is CASSLAGRTGNTIYF. CDR3 bases: TGTGCCAGCAGCTTAGCTGGCAGGACTGGAAACACCATATATTTT.

By share of the sample, this clonotype is medium-sized. The rearrangement uses TRBV6-5 and TRBJ1-4, with D unclear. The CDR3 is made up of 14 amino acids. Deletions cut 5 bases from V and 7 bases from J, with 14 bases between. Germline CDR1 and CDR2: MNHEY and SVGAGI. The CDR3 reads CASSNERVGEKLFF. CDR3 nucleotide sequence: TGTGCCAGCAGTAACGAGAGGGTGGGTGAAAAACTGTTTTTT.

Details on this clonotype: A junction boundary mismatches the germline segment, possibly from a read error. This sequence joins TRBV6-5 and TRBJ2-1; the D is unclear. Per the germline V gene, CDR1 is MNHEY and CDR2 is SVGAGI. This CDR3 has 13 amino acids. DNA of the CDR3: TGTGCCAGCAGCCAGTCCTCCTCCAATGAGCAGTTCTTC. Translation: CASSQSSSNEQFF.

This clonotype was found many times. V is TRBV3-1 and J is TRBJ2-5; 7 bases fit TRBD2. V was clipped by 7 bases and J by 7 bases; unmatched bases: 18. CDR1 LGHDT and CDR2 YNNKEL come from the germline V gene (reference sequence). This CDR3 has 16 residues. Here the CDR3 reads CASNRGASGYPGTQYF. Here the CDR3 DNA reads TGTGCCAGCAACCGAGGGGCTAGCGGATATCCTGGGACCCAGTACTTC.

This clonotype was counted ten times or more. This chain joins TRBV5-1 and TRBJ2-7; D not resolved. Between the trimmed V and J ends, which lost 4 bases and 2 bases, there was a span of 4 bases. Germline V CDR1 and CDR2: SGHRS, YFSETQ. This CDR3 region has 11 residues. The CDR3 region is CASSGPYEQYF. The CDR3 DNA reads as TGCGCCAGCAGCGGGCCCTACGAGCAGTACTTC. The full variable domain, with the rest looked up from reference TRBV5-1 and TRBJ2-7, is KAGVTQTPRYLIKTRGQQVTLSCSPISGHRSVSWYQQTPGQGLQFLFEYFSETQRNKGNFPGRFSGRQFSNSRSEMNVSTLELGDSALYLCASSGPYEQYFGPGTRLTVT.

This chain joins TRBV7-9 and TRBJ2-7; 7 nucleotides line up with TRBD1. CDR3 length: 16 residues. V lost 5 bases to trimming and J lost 3 bases; unmatched junction nucleotides: 13. The germline V gene has CDR1 SEHNR and CDR2 FQNEAQ (reference sequence). CDR3 protein: CASSQMDGTENYEQYF. CDR3 coding DNA: TGTGCCAGCAGCCAAATGGACGGGACAGAAAACTACGAGCAGTACTTC.

This clonotype has ten or more counts. This chain links TRBV6-5 with TRBJ2-1; 13 bases line up with TRBD2. The CDR3 runs to 16 residues. Germline V gene sequence: CDR1 MNHEY, CDR2 SVGAGI. V was clipped by 6 bases and J by 8 bases; unmatched bases: 10. CDR3 nucleotide sequence: TGTGCCAGCAGCCGGACTAGCGGGAGTCCAGTCCATGAGCAGTTCTTC. Its translation: CASSRTSGSPVHEQFF.

The table lists this clonotype with many counts. This sequence may be a read error, since a much larger clone differs from it by one base. The genes are TRBV11-1 and TRBJ1-6; maybe TRBD1 (6 bases). The CDR3 runs to 14 residues. From germline, CDR1 is SGHAT and CDR2 FQDESV (reference sequence). V lost 3 bases, J lost 11 bases, and 14 bases lay in between. The CDR3: CASSFPGHSAPLHF. CDR3 sequence (DNA): TGTGCCAGCAGCTTCCCGGGACACTCGGCACCCCTCCACTTT.

This clonotype was counted ten times or more. This chain links TRBV20-1 with TRBJ1-6, with TRBD1 matching 9 bases. Germline V CDR1 and CDR2: DFQATT, SNEGSKA (reference sequence). This CDR3 comprises 16 residues. J was trimmed by 9 bases and V by 3 bases; bases with no gene match: 12. In DNA form, the CDR3 reads TGCAGTGCTAGGGTGGGGACAGGGAATGTTGGTTCACCCCTCCACTTT. This translates into CSARVGTGNVGSPLHF.

J is TRBJ2-7 and V is TRBV2; 7 bases line up with TRBD1. From germline, CDR1 is SNHLY and CDR2 FYNNEI. There are 14 residues in the CDR3. V was pared by 1 base and J by 6 bases, with 6 bases of the junction left unmatched. CDR3 sequence: CASSEGQGQSEQYF. CDR3 nucleotides: TGTGCCAGCAGTGAAGGACAGGGACAAAGCGAGCAGTACTTC.

Turning to this clonotype: A read error may explain this, as a much larger clone is one base away. CDR3 amino acids: CATKGANTGELFF. In DNA form, the CDR3 reads TGTGCCACCAAGGGGGCGAACACCGGGGAGCTGTTTTTT. The chain couples TRBV24-1 to TRBJ2-2, with D perhaps matching TRBD1 (6 bases). The ends were cut back, 8 bases at V and 0 bases at J, with 6 bases in the middle. The CDR3 consists of 13 residues. CDR1 is KGHDR, CDR2 SFDVKD, per germline.